The clone carrying this T cell receptor (beta chain) came up a few times. The source of the sample is a study of blood T cell repertoires in COVID-19. Study overall: T cells, B-cell-depleted T cells, or PBMCs supplied cDNA or gDNA.

Profiling relied on immunoSEQ multiplex PCR, and the TCRdb table lists in-frame clones only, not all of them. The sample records about 140,000 clones, about 80% being singletons. Enrolled through a virtual design, the participants were between roughly 18 and 90 years of age and came from 24 US areas. Self-reported history from a screening survey and questionnaire set each donor's cohort. The origin of this receptor is a woman aged 45-65 years who had recovered from COVID-19. Sequenced material: PBMCs or T cells enriched from blood (not recorded which).

For the CDR3, the DNA is TGCGCCAGCAGCTTCCTGTTAGCGGAAGAGACCCAGTACTTC. This codes for CASSFLLAEETQYF. The chain carries TRBV5-1 and TRBJ2-5; D possibly corresponds to TRBD2 (6 bases). Germline CDR1 and CDR2: SGHRS and YFSETQ. This CDR3 is built from 14 residues. Trimming removed 2 bases at V and 3 bases at J, with 11 bases between.